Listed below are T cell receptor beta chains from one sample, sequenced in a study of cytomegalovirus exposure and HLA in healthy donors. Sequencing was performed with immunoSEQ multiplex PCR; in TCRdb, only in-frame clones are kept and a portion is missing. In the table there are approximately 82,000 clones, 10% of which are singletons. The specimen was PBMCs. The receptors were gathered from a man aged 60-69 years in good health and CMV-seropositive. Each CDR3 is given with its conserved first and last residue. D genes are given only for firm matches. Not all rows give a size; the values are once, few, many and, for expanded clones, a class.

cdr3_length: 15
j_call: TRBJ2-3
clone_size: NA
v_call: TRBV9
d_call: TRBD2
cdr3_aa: CASRQSPGGSGTQYF
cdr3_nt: TGTGCCAGCAGACAAAGCCCGGGGGGAAGCGGTACGCAGTATTTT

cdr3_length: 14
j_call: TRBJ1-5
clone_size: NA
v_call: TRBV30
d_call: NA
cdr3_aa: CAWSVGLDHQPQHF
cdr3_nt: TGTGCCTGGAGTGTGGGCCTTGATCATCAGCCCCAGCATTTT

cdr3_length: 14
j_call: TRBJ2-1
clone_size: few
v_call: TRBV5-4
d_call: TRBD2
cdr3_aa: CASSTGTSPNEQFF
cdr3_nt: TGTGCCAGCAGTACCGGGACTAGCCCTAATGAGCAGTTCTTC

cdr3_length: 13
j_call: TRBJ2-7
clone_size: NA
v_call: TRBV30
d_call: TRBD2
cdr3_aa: CAWNVAGVGEQYF
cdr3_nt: TGTGCCTGGAATGTAGCGGGAGTAGGGGAGCAGTACTTC

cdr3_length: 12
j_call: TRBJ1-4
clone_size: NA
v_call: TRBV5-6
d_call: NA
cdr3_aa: CASSLSGGQLFF
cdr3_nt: TGTGCCAGCAGCTTGTCCGGTGGGCAACTGTTTTTT

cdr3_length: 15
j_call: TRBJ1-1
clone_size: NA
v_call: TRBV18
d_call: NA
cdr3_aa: CASSDLRVQGTEAFF
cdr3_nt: TGTGCCAGCTCCGACCTCAGGGTTCAGGGCACTGAAGCTTTCTTT

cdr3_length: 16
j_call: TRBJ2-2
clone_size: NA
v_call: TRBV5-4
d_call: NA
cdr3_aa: CASSLDFSPNTGELFF
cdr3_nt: TGTGCCAGCAGCTTGGACTTCTCTCCGAACACCGGGGAGCTGTTTTTT

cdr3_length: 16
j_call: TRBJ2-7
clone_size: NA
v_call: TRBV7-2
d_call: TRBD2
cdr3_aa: CASSPLRTSGTYEQYF
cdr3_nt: TGTGCCAGCAGCCCACTACGGACTAGCGGAACCTACGAGCAGTACTTC

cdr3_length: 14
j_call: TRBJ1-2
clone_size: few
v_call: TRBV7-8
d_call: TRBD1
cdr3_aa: CASGHRGTYYGYTF
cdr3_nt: TGTGCCAGCGGCCACAGGGGCACCTACTATGGCTACACCTTT

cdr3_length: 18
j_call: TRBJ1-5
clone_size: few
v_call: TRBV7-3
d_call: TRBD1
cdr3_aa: CASSLTREGQGRGQPQHF
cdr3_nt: TGTGCCAGCAGCTTAACGAGGGAGGGACAGGGGAGGGGTCAGCCCCAGCATTTT

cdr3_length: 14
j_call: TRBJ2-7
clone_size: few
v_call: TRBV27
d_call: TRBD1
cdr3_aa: CATRVGQYSYEQYF
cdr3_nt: TGTGCCACCAGGGTGGGACAGTACTCCTACGAGCAGTACTTC

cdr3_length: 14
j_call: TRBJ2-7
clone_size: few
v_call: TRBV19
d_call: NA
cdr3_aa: CASSMRPAAYEQYF
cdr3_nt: TGTGCCAGTAGTATGAGGCCGGCCGCCTACGAGCAGTACTTC

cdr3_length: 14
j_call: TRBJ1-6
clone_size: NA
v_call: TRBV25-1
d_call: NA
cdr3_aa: CASSVTGRGSPLHF
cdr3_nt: TGTGCCAGCAGTGTGACGGGTCGGGGTTCACCCCTCCACTTT